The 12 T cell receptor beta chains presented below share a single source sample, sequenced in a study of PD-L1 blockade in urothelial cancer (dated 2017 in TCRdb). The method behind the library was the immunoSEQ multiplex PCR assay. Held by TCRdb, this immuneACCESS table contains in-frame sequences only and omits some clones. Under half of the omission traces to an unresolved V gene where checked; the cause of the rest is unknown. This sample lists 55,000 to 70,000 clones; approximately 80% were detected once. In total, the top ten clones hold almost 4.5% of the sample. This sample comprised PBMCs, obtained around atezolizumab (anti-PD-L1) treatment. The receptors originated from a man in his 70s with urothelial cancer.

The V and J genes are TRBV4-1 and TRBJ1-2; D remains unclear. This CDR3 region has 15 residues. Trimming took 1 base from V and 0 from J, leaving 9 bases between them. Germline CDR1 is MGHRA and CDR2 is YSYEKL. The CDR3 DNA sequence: TGCGCCAGCAGCCAAGGGCACGGGACTAACTATGGCTACACCTTC. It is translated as CASSQGHGTNYGYTF.

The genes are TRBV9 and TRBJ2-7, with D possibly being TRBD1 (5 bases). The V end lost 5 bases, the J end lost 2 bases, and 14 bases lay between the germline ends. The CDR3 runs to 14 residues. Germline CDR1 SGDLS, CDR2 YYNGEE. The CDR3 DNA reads TGTGCCAGCAGTACTCACGACAGAGCCTACGAGCAGTACTTC. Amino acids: CASSTHDRAYEQYF.

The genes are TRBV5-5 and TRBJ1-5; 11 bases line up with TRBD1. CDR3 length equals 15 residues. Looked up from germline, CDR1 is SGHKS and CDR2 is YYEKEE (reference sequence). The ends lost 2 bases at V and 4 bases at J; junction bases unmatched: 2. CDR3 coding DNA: TGTGCCAGCAGCTTCGGGACAGGGGGTAATCAGCCCCAGCATTTT. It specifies CASSFGTGGNQPQHF. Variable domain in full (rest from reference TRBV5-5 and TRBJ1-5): DAGVTQSPTHLIKTRGQQVTLRCSPISGHKSVSWYQQVLGQGPQFIFQYYEKEERGRGNFPDRFSARQFPNYSSELNVNALLLGDSALYLCASSFGTGGNQPQHFGDGTRLSIL.

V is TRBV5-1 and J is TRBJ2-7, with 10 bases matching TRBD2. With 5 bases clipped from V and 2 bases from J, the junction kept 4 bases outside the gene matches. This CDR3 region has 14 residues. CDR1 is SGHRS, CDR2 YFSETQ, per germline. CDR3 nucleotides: TGCGCCAGCAGGTTAGCGGGAGGAACCTACGAGCAGTACTTC. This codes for CASRLAGGTYEQYF.

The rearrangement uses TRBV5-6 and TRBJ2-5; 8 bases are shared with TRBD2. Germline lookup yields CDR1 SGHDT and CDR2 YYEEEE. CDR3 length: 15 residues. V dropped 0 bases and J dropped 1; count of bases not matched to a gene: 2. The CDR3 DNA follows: TGTGCCAGCAGCTTGGGCCTAGCGGGCCAAGAGACCCAGTACTTC. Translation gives CASSLGLAGQETQYF.

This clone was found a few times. The CDR3 protein is CASSLPRTGAGYTF. CDR3 nucleotides: TGTGCCAGCAGCTTACCCCGGACAGGCGCTGGCTACACCTTC. The rearrangement uses TRBV7-9 and TRBJ1-2, with 7 bases aligning to TRBD1. This CDR3 is 14 amino acids long. Germline CDR1 and CDR2: SEHNR and FQNEAQ (reference sequence). V was clipped by 2 bases and J by 7 bases; unmatched bases: 7.

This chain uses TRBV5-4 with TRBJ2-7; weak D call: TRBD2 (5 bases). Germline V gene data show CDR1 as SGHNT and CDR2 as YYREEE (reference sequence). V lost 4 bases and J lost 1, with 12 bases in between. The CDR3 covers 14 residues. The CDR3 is CASSTRTGSYEQYF. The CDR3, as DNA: TGTGCCAGCAGCACACGGACGGGATCCTACGAGCAGTACTTC.

CDR3 coding DNA: TGTGCCAGCAGCTTAAATCGCGGGGATGAGCAGTTCTTC. This encodes CASSLNRGDEQFF. The rearrangement uses TRBV11-2 and TRBJ2-1, with D perhaps TRBD2 (6 bases). V gave up 2 bases and J gave up 8 bases, with 10 bases separating them. Germline V gives CDR1 SGHAT, CDR2 FQNNGV. This CDR3 has 13 amino acids.

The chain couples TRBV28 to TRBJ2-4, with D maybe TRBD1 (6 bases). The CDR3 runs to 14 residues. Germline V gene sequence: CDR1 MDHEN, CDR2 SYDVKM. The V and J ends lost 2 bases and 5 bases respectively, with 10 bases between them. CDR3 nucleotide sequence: TGTGCCAGCAGTTTAGTAGGGGGAGAAAACATTCAGTACTTC. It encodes CASSLVGGENIQYF.

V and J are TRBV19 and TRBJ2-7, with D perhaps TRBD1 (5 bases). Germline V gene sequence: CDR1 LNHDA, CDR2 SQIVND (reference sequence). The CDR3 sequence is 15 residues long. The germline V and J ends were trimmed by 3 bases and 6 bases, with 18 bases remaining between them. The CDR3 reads CASSIQGIGTTEQYF. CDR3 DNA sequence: TGTGCCAGTAGTATTCAGGGAATAGGAACTACCGAGCAGTACTTC. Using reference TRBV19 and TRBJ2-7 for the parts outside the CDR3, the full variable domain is DGGITQSPKYLFRKEGQNVTLSCEQNLNHDAMYWYRQDPGQGLRLIYYSQIVNDFQKGDIAEGYSVSREKKESFPLTVTSAQKNPTAFYLCASSIQGIGTTEQYFGPGTRLTVT.

CDR3 coding DNA: TGTGCCAGCAGTTTTCCCGGGTATGGCTACACCTTC. It yields the protein CASSFPGYGYTF. This chain uses TRBV5-6 with TRBJ1-2, with D uncertain. The CDR3 has 12 amino acids. CDR1 and CDR2 from the germline V gene are SGHDT and YYEEEE. V lost 5 bases to trimming and J lost 5 bases, with 10 bases between them. The variable domain in full, completed from reference TRBV5-6 and TRBJ1-2, reads DAGVTQSPTHLIKTRGQQVTLRCSPKSGHDTVSWYQQALGQGPQFIFQYYEEEERQRGNFPDRFSGHQFPNYSSELNVNALLLGDSALYLCASSFPGYGYTFGSGTRLTVV.

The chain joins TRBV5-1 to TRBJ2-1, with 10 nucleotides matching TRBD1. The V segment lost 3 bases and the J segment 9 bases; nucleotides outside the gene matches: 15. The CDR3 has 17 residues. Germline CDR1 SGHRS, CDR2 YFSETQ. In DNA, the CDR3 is TGCGCCAGCAGCTCAAGCCCTCCGGGACAGGGGTTGGGTGAGCAGTTCTTC. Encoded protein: CASSSSPPGQGLGEQFF.